This is a list of T cell receptor beta chains from one sample in a study of vaccination and CD4 T cells after COVID-19. These receptors have no known antigen. MiXCR was run by TCRdb on the PCR reads, yielding one entry per CDR3 protein. The sample includes about 4,200 distinct CDR3 sequences, less than 25% of them seen just once. Sequences were obtained from CD4+ T cells from blood, cultured in vitro. The source of these receptors is a human donor who had recovered from COVID-19. Each CDR3 is given with its conserved first and last residue. Fields, in order: D gene, V gene, J gene, clone size, CDR3 protein, CDR3 DNA. The D gene is left open where the match is weak. Size is stated for part of the rows, as once, few or many counts, or as a class when the clone is expanded.

>TRBD1|TRBV6-1|TRBJ1-1|few
CASSEPQGANTEAFF
TGTGCCAGCAGTGAACCTCAGGGGGCGAACACTGAAGCTTTCTTT
>TRBD2|TRBV6-2/TRBV6-3|TRBJ2-1|NA
CASRGERGGLNEQFF
TGTGCCAGCAGGGGGGAGCGGGGGGGACTGAATGAGCAGTTCTTC
>TRBD1|TRBV7-9|TRBJ1-5|few
CASSLGTGPGNQPQHF
TGTGCCAGCAGCTTAGGGACAGGCCCCGGCAATCAGCCCCAGCATTTT
>TRBD1|TRBV5-1|TRBJ2-2|few
CASSLDPPGQGAGELFF
TGCGCCAGCAGCTTGGACCCCCCGGGACAGGGGGCCGGGGAGCTGTTTTTT
>TRBD1|TRBV7-6|TRBJ2-1|few
CASSQGTGLDEQFF
TGTGCTAGCAGCCAAGGGACAGGGTTGGATGAGCAGTTCTTC
>TRBD2|TRBV6-5|TRBJ2-3|medium-sized
CASSYPGVAGTGTQYF
TGTGCCAGCAGTTACCCCGGGGTAGCGGGGACTGGTACGCAGTATTTT
>NA|TRBV20-1|TRBJ1-1|medium-sized
CSATTVMNTEAFF
TGCAGTGCCACGACAGTAATGAACACTGAAGCTTTCTTT
>NA|TRBV12-3/TRBV12-4|TRBJ1-1|NA
CASSLQGSYTEAFF
TGTGCCAGCAGTTTACAGGGTTCTTACACTGAAGCTTTCTTT
>NA|TRBV6-4|TRBJ1-2|NA
CAGSDPLSLAGHYYGYTF
TGTGCCGGCAGTGACCCACTATCTTTGGCGGGGCACTACTATGGCTACACCTTC
>NA|TRBV6-1|TRBJ1-6|few
CASGRDGNNSPLHF
TGTGCCAGCGGCCGGGACGGAAATAATTCACCCCTCCACTTT
>NA|TRBV5-1|TRBJ1-2|NA
CASKLEGGYTF
TGCGCCAGCAAGTTAGAGGGTGGCTACACCTTC
>TRBD2|TRBV11-2|TRBJ2-2|NA
CASSSPSLRGVITGELFF
TGTGCCAGCAGCTCCCCCAGCTTGCGGGGGGTGATCACCGGGGAGCTGTTTTTT
>NA|TRBV9|TRBJ1-2|NA
CASSTVTGGYTF
TGTGCCAGCTCGACAGTAACGGGTGGCTACACCTTC
>TRBD2|TRBV11-2|TRBJ2-5|medium-sized
CASSPGGTRTETQYF
TGTGCCAGCAGCCCCGGCGGGACTAGAACAGAGACCCAGTACTTC
>TRBD2|TRBV19|TRBJ2-7|NA
CASSVAGSLYEQYF
TGTGCCAGTAGCGTAGCGGGGTCGCTCTACGAGCAGTACTTC
>NA|TRBV11-2|TRBJ1-1|NA
CASSLKVQTNTEAFF
TGTGCCAGCAGCTTAAAGGTACAGACGAACACTGAAGCTTTCTTT
>TRBD2|TRBV6-5|TRBJ2-2|medium-sized
CASSSFSGGNTGELFF
TGTGCCAGCAGTTCCTTTTCGGGGGGGAACACCGGGGAGCTGTTTTTT
>TRBD1|TRBV5-5|TRBJ2-7|NA
CASSLTTGVYEQYF
TGTGCCAGCAGCTTGACGACAGGGGTTTACGAGCAGTACTTC
>TRBD1|TRBV5-1|TRBJ1-1|NA
CASHNPGQVNTEAFF
TGCGCCAGCCATAATCCGGGACAGGTGAACACTGAAGCTTTCTTT
>NA|TRBV12-3/TRBV12-4|TRBJ1-2|few
CASSPGTLWAGYTF
TGTGCCAGCAGTCCCGGGACACTCTGGGCTGGCTACACCTTC
>TRBD1|TRBV30|TRBJ1-2|NA
CAWSVPTGSGYGYTF
TGTGCCTGGAGTGTACCGACAGGGTCGGGCTATGGCTACACCTTC
>TRBD1|TRBV30|TRBJ1-2|large
CAWSLGQGHGYTF
TGTGCCTGGAGTCTAGGACAGGGACATGGCTACACCTTC
>NA|TRBV20-1|TRBJ1-2|medium-sized
CSASPPRGRGNYGYTF
TGCAGTGCTAGTCCGCCCAGGGGACGGGGTAACTATGGCTACACCTTC
>TRBD1|TRBV7-8|TRBJ1-5|few
CASSWTGWDQPQHF
TGTGCCAGCAGCTGGACAGGGTGGGATCAGCCCCAGCATTTT
>NA|TRBV2|TRBJ1-1|few
CASSGLDSTYTEAFF
TGTGCCAGCAGTGGTTTGGACAGTACTTACACTGAAGCTTTCTTT
>NA|TRBV25-1|TRBJ1-6|few
CASSEFKGDNSPLHF
TGTGCCAGCAGTGAATTTAAGGGTGATAATTCACCCCTCCACTTT
>TRBD1|TRBV7-2|TRBJ1-2|medium-sized
CASSLVAGGGYTF
TGTGCCAGCAGCTTAGTTGCAGGGGGTGGCTACACCTTC
>TRBD1|TRBV6-1|TRBJ2-7|few
CASRPWGTGYGEQYF
TGTGCCAGCAGACCCTGGGGGACAGGGTATGGCGAGCAGTACTTC
>NA|TRBV6-1|TRBJ2-7|few
CASSSGLYEQYF
TGTGCCAGCAGCTCGGGACTTTACGAGCAGTACTTC
>NA|TRBV30|TRBJ1-6|medium-sized
CAWRGENNSPLHF
TGTGCCTGGAGAGGGGAAAATAATTCACCCCTCCACTTT
>NA|TRBV7-2|TRBJ2-1|few
CASSLGGLRINEQFF
TGTGCCAGCAGCTTAGGAGGACTAAGGATCAATGAGCAGTTCTTC
>NA|TRBV20-1|TRBJ1-5|medium-sized
CSARDMASGPQHF
TGCAGTGCTAGAGATATGGCTTCCGGACCCCAGCATTTT
>NA|TRBV12-3/TRBV12-4|TRBJ1-1|NA
CASSRGPTSTEAFF
TGTGCCAGCAGCCGGGGACCGACCTCCACTGAAGCTTTCTTT
>NA|TRBV10-3|TRBJ2-6|few
CAISELGGAGANVLTF
TGTGCCATCAGTGAGCTAGGGGGGGCTGGGGCCAACGTCCTGACTTTC